One T cell receptor beta chain is described in this entry. Its antigen is not identified. One end of the junction varies from germline; a read error may be responsible. This record comes from a study of cytomegalovirus exposure and HLA in healthy donors. The study's findings and limits: In all likelihood, a cluster of highly shared sequence variants was a sequencing artifact. Some TCR beta chains (roughly 160 of them) were listed as cytomegalovirus-associated. For presence/absence analyses, sequencing depth was assumed to be roughly uniform across donors.

CDR1 SSHAT and CDR2 FNYEAQ come from the germline V gene (reference sequence). CDR3 length: 16 amino acids. This PCR relied on a set of 60 Vbeta primers and 13 Jbeta primers. The data were produced by immunoSEQ multiplex PCR, yet TCRdb's version contains in-frame clones alone and is incomplete. The sample has 130,000 to 150,000 clones; roughly 77% are singletons. The chain links TRBV7-7 to TRBJ1-1, with 7 bases fitting TRBD1. This sequence was found in a female donor in good health and CMV-seronegative. Sequenced input: PBMCs. DNA of the CDR3: TGTGCTAGCAGCTTAGAGAACCGGGACAGCAGAACTGAAGCTTTCTTT. This sequence encodes CASSLENRDSRTEAFF.